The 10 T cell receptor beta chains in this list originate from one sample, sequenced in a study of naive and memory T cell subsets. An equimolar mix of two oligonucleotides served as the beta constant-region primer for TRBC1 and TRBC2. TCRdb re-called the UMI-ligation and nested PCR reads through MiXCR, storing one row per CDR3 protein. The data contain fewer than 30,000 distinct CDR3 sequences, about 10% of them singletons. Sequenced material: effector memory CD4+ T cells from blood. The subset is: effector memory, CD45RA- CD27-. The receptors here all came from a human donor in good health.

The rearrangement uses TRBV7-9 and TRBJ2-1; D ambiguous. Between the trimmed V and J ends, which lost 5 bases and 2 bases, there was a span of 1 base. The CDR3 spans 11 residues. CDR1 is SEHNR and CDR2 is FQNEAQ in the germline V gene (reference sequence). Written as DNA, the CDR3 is TGTGCCAGCAGCCCCTACAATGAGCAGTTCTTC. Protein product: CASSPYNEQFF. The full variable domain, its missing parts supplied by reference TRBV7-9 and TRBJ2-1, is DTGVSQNPRHKITKRGQNVTFRCDPISEHNRLYWYRQTLGQGPEFLTYFQNEAQLEKSRLLSDRFSAERPKGSFSTLEIQRTEQGDSAMYLCASSPYNEQFFGPGTRLTVL.

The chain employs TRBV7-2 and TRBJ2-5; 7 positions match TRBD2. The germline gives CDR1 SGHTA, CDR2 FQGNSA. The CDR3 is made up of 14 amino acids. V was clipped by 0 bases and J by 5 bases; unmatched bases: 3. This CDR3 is CASSLARGEETQYF. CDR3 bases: TGTGCCAGCAGCTTAGCCCGGGGGGAGGAGACCCAGTACTTC.

The CDR3 nucleotides are TGCAGTGCGCTAGCGGGAGTAGCTCCCTACGAGCAGTACTTC. Its protein is CSALAGVAPYEQYF. The chain employs TRBV20-1 and TRBJ2-7; 10 nucleotides agree with TRBD2. J gave up 2 bases and V 6 bases, and 7 bases lay outside the gene matches. Looked up from germline, CDR1 is DFQATT and CDR2 is SNEGSKA (reference sequence). The CDR3 sequence is 14 residues long.

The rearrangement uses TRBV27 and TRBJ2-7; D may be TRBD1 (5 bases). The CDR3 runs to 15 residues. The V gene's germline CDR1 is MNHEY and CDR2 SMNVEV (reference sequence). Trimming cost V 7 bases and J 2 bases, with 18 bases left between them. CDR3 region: CASNRGAPQTYEQYF. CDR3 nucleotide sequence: TGTGCCAGCAACCGTGGGGCTCCTCAAACCTACGAGCAGTACTTC.

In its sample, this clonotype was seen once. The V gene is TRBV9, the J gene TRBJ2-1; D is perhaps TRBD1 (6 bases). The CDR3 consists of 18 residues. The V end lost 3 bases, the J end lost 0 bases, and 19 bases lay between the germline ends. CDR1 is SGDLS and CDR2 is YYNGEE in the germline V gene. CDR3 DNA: TGTGCCAGCAGCGAGCCCCCCAGGGGATACGGCTCCTACAATGAGCAGTTCTTC. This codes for CASSEPPRGYGSYNEQFF.

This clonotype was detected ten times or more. CDR3 loop: CASSPSSSPGTDTQYF. The CDR3 bases are TGTGCCAGCAGCCCCTCTTCTAGTCCCGGCACAGATACGCAGTATTTT. The chain couples TRBV7-3 to TRBJ2-3; D ambiguous. Trimming removed 5 bases from V and 1 base from J, with 16 bases in between. There are 16 residues in the CDR3. CDR1 is SGHTA, CDR2 FQGTGA, per germline.

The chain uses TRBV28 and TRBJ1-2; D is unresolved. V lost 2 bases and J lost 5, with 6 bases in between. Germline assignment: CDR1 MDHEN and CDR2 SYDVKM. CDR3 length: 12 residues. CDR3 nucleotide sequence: TGTGCCAGCAGTTTAAAGCCGTATGGCTACACCTTC. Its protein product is CASSLKPYGYTF.

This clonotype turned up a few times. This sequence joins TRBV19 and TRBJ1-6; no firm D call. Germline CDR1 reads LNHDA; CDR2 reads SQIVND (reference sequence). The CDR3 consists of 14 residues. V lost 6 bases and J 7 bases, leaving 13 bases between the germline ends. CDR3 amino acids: CASSPGNQNSPLHF. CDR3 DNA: TGTGCCAGTAGCCCGGGGAACCAAAATTCACCCCTCCACTTT.

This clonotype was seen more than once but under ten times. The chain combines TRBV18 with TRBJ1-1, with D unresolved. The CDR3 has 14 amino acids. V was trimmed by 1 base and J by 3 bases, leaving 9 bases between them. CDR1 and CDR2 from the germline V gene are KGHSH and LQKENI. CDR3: CASSPLGLDTEAFF. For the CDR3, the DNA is TGTGCCAGCTCACCACTGGGGTTAGACACTGAAGCTTTCTTT.

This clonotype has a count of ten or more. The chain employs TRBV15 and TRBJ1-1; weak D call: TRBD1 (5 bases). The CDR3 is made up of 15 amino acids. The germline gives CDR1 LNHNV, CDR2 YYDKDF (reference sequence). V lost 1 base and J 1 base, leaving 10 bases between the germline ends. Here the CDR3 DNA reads TGTGCCACCAGCAGAGGCGGGGGAGAGAACACTGAAGCTTTCTTT. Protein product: CATSRGGGENTEAFF.